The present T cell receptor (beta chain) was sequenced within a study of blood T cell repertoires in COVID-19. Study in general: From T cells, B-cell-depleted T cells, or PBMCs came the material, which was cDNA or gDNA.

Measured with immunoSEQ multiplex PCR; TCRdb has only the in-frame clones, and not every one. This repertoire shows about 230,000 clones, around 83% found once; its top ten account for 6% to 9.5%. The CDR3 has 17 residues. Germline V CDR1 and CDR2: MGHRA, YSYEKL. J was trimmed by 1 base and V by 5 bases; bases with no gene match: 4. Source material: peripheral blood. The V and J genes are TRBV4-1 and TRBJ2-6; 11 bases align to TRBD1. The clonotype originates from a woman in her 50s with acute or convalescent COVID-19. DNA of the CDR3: TGCGCCAGCAGCAGGACAGGGGGCGTTTCTGGGGCCAACGTCCTGACTTTC. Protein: CASSRTGGVSGANVLTF.